The 31 T cell receptor beta chains reported below all come from one sample, sequenced in a study of CD8 T cells in ankylosing spondylitis. TCRdb re-called the 5' RACE reads with MiXCR, one entry per CDR3 protein. The repertoire holds some 140,000 distinct CDR3 sequences, with around 7.9% as singletons. Specimen: blood, either unsorted or a sorted T cell fraction (not recorded which). The origin of the receptors is a female donor with ankylosing spondylitis or in good health (not recorded which).

This clonotype came up many times. V is TRBV7-2 and J is TRBJ1-4; perhaps TRBD1 as D (5 bases). CDR1 is SGHTA, CDR2 FQGNSA, per germline. The V end lost 6 bases, the J end lost 0 bases, and 14 bases lay between the germline ends. This CDR3 is 16 amino acids long. The CDR3 is CASRPRAGSTNEKLFF. The CDR3 coding sequence is TGTGCCAGCAGGCCTCGTGCAGGGTCAACTAATGAAAAACTGTTTTTT.

This clonotype has ten or more counts. The chain couples TRBV12-3 or TRBV12-4 to TRBJ1-4; maybe TRBD1 (5 bases). This CDR3 comprises 15 residues. V lost 4 bases to trimming and J lost 0 bases, with 9 bases between them. As DNA, the CDR3 is TGTGCCAGCAGTTGGGACGGAGCAACTAATGAAAAACTGTTTTTT. Its protein is CASSWDGATNEKLFF.

Ten or more counts support this clonotype. The CDR3 DNA reads TGTGCCAGCAGTCCCGTCAACACAGATACGCAGTATTTT. Residues: CASSPVNTDTQYF. V usage is TRBV27 and J usage is TRBJ2-3; D call uncertain. V was pared by 5 bases and J by 2 bases, with 8 bases between. The CDR3 is 13 amino acids. Germline assignment: CDR1 MNHEY and CDR2 SMNVEV (reference sequence).

This clonotype was seen a handful of times. CDR3 DNA sequence: TGTGCCAGCAGCTTTTTGGGACCGGAAGAGACCCAGTACTTC. Translation: CASSFLGPEETQYF. The chain couples TRBV27 to TRBJ2-5; D possibly uses TRBD1 or TRBD2 (5 bases each). V lost 6 bases to trimming and J lost 3 bases, with 14 bases between them. The length of the CDR3 is 14 residues. Germline values: CDR1 MNHEY, CDR2 SMNVEV (reference sequence).

As DNA, the CDR3 is TGTGCCAGCAGCTTAGGCTCCCCGGGAAATTCACCCCTCCACTTT. This sequence encodes CASSLGSPGNSPLHF. This chain links TRBV7-2 with TRBJ1-6; D is ambiguous. V was trimmed by 1 base and J by 7 bases, leaving 11 bases between them. CDR1 SGHTA and CDR2 FQGNSA come from the germline V gene. This CDR3 region has 15 residues.

This clonotype came up many times. The J gene is TRBJ2-6, the V gene TRBV29-1; D is perhaps TRBD1 (5 bases). In germline, CDR1 is SQVTM, CDR2 ANQGSEA. V lost 2 bases to trimming and J lost 0 bases, with 8 bases between them. This CDR3 is 15 amino acids long. CDR3: CSVENRLSGANVLTF. The DNA for the CDR3 is TGCAGCGTTGAAAACAGGCTCTCTGGGGCCAACGTCCTGACTTTC.

In this sample, this clonotype turned up a few times. V and J are TRBV7-2 and TRBJ2-7; D may correspond to TRBD1 or TRBD2 (6 bases each). The CDR3 covers 15 residues. Germline CDR1 SGHTA, CDR2 FQGNSA. The V gene lost 1 base and the J gene lost 3 bases, with 13 bases spanning the gap. The CDR3 sequence: CASSLGGGLNYEQYF. In DNA form, the CDR3 reads TGTGCCAGCAGCTTAGGTGGGGGGCTGAACTACGAGCAGTACTTC.

At least ten counts were recorded for this clonotype. The chain joins TRBV9 to TRBJ2-2; TRBD1 is a possible D gene (6 bases). Germline CDR1 is SGDLS and CDR2 is YYNGEE. V shed 3 bases and J shed 2 bases, with 23 bases lying between them. The CDR3 extends over 19 amino acids. The CDR3 sequence is CASSAGGRGHPINTGELFF. Written as DNA, the CDR3 is TGTGCCAGCAGCGCTGGGGGCAGGGGCCACCCCATTAACACCGGGGAGCTGTTTTTT.

V is TRBV15 and J is TRBJ1-4; TRBD1 is a possible D gene (6 bases). The CDR3 extends over 15 amino acids. Trimming removed 5 bases from V and 4 bases from J, with 14 bases in between. CDR1 LNHNV and CDR2 YYDKDF come from the germline V gene (reference sequence). CDR3 residues: CATSEGGTDNEKLFF. In DNA, the CDR3 is TGTGCCACCAGCGAGGGGGGGACGGATAATGAAAAACTGTTTTTT.

This clonotype has more than one count but fewer than ten. The genes are TRBV29-1 and TRBJ1-1; D uncertain. CDR3 length equals 16 residues. V was cut by 0 bases and J by 4 bases, with 18 bases left in between. From germline, CDR1 is SQVTM and CDR2 ANQGSEA. Written as DNA, the CDR3 is TGCAGCGTTGAAGATGTGAGACCCTGGGGTGGCACTGAAGCTTTCTTT. Protein sequence: CSVEDVRPWGGTEAFF.

This clonotype was seen at least ten times. This chain links TRBV5-1 with TRBJ2-3; 9 positions agree with TRBD2. The V gene end was trimmed by 0 bases and the J gene end by 6 bases; junction bases not matched to a gene: 20. CDR1 is SGHRS, CDR2 YFSETQ, per germline. The length of the CDR3 is 20 residues. The CDR3 here is CASSLAGQRGASGEMDTQYF. The CDR3 coding sequence is TGCGCCAGCAGCTTGGCCGGCCAGCGGGGGGCCTCTGGAGAAATGGATACGCAGTATTTT. The full variable domain, completed using reference TRBV5-1 and TRBJ2-3, is KAGVTQTPRYLIKTRGQQVTLSCSPISGHRSVSWYQQTPGQGLQFLFEYFSETQRNKGNFPGRFSGRQFSNSRSEMNVSTLELGDSALYLCASSLAGQRGASGEMDTQYFGPGTRLTVL.

The sample holds many counts of this clonotype. V and J are TRBV28 and TRBJ2-7; no clear D gene. Germline V gives CDR1 MDHEN, CDR2 SYDVKM. V was trimmed by 5 bases and J by 2 bases, leaving 19 bases between them. This CDR3 has 16 amino acids. The CDR3 DNA reads as TGTGCCAGCAGTCCCTATTATTCGGACGGAACCTACGAGCAGTACTTC. Its protein is CASSPYYSDGTYEQYF. Based on the CDR3 plus reference TRBV28 and TRBJ2-7, the full variable domain is DVKVTQSSRYLVKRTGEKVFLECVQDMDHENMFWYRQDPGLGLRLIYFSYDVKMKEKGDIPEGYSVSREKKERFSLILESASTNQTSMYLCASSPYYSDGTYEQYFGPGTRLTVT.

There are many counts of this clonotype. The chain recombines TRBV28 with TRBJ1-1, with 7 bases matching TRBD1. This CDR3 has 13 amino acids. V trimming: 2 bases; J trimming: 8 bases; junction bases outside the gene matches: 5. CDR1 MDHEN and CDR2 SYDVKM come from the germline V gene. CDR3 loop: CASSLIQGREAFF. Written as DNA, the CDR3 is TGTGCCAGCAGTTTAATACAGGGGAGGGAAGCTTTCTTT.

This clonotype was counted many times. The chain employs TRBV18 and TRBJ1-2; 8 bases line up with TRBD1. Per the germline V gene, CDR1 is KGHSH and CDR2 is LQKENI. The length of the CDR3 is 14 residues. The trim removed 8 bases at V and 2 bases at J, leaving 7 bases unmatched. This CDR3 reads CASAGQGRNYGYTF. The CDR3 DNA is TGTGCCAGCGCAGGACAGGGCAGGAACTATGGCTACACCTTC.

This clonotype has ten or more counts. The rearrangement links TRBV20-1 to TRBJ1-2, with a possible D match to TRBD1 (6 bases). Germline loops: CDR1 DFQATT, CDR2 SNEGSKA (reference sequence). Trimming removed 6 bases at V and 2 bases at J, with 7 bases between. The CDR3 totals 11 residues. The CDR3 region has the DNA TGCAGTGCCGGGGGCAACTATGGCTACACCTTC. Translating gives CSAGGNYGYTF.

This clonotype was observed at least ten times. The chain couples TRBV12-5 to TRBJ2-2, with TRBD2 identical over 7 bases. The germline V gene has CDR1 LGHNT and CDR2 FRNRAP. CDR3 length: 17 residues. The ends lost 2 bases at V and 4 bases at J; junction bases unmatched: 10. The CDR3 sequence: CASGLWGGDRSTGELFF. The CDR3 DNA is TGTGCTAGTGGTTTGTGGGGGGGGGACCGAAGCACCGGGGAGCTGTTTTTT.

This clonotype was detected many times. The chain uses TRBV29-1 and TRBJ2-2; D is unclear. Per the germline V gene, CDR1 is SQVTM and CDR2 is ANQGSEA. V lost 6 bases to trimming and J lost 3 bases, with 14 bases between them. The CDR3 sequence is 14 residues long. The CDR3 protein is CSVSTPGYTGELFF. In DNA, the CDR3 is TGCAGCGTATCGACACCTGGGTACACCGGGGAGCTGTTTTTT.

This clonotype was picked up many times. The chain employs TRBV4-2 and TRBJ1-4; D gene ambiguous. The CDR3 runs to 16 residues. The V end lost 6 bases, the J end lost 3 bases, and 17 bases lay between the germline ends. The germline V gene has CDR1 LGHNA and CDR2 YNFKEQ. As DNA, the CDR3 is TGTGCCAGCAGACCCCGACACCGGCTTTCTAATGAAAAACTGTTTTTT. Amino acids: CASRPRHRLSNEKLFF.

This chain connects TRBV7-3 to TRBJ1-4; possibly TRBD1 for D (6 bases). Germline lookup yields CDR1 SGHTA and CDR2 FQGTGA. The CDR3 runs to 14 residues. V lost 1 base, J lost 8 bases, and 11 bases lay in between. This chain's CDR3 is CASSLNRVDEKLFF. For the CDR3, the DNA is TGTGCCAGCAGCTTAAACAGGGTAGACGAAAAACTGTTTTTT. The whole variable domain, filled in from reference TRBV7-3 and TRBJ1-4, reads GAGVSQTPSNKVTEKGKYVELRCDPISGHTALYWYRQSLGQGPEFLIYFQGTGAADDSGLPNDRFFAVRPEGSVSTLKIQRTERGDSAVYLCASSLNRVDEKLFFGSGTQLSVL.

At least ten counts were recorded for this clonotype. The chain has TRBV5-1 and TRBJ1-1, with D perhaps matching TRBD1 (5 bases). V was trimmed by 3 bases and J by 3 bases, leaving 9 bases between them. This CDR3 has 13 amino acids. Germline V gene data show CDR1 as SGHRS and CDR2 as YFSETQ. The CDR3 DNA reads as TGCGCCAGCAGCTGGGACCTGGACACTGAAGCTTTCTTT. Translation: CASSWDLDTEAFF.

This clonotype was seen only a few times. V gene TRBV4-2 combines with J gene TRBJ2-1; 9 nucleotides line up with TRBD2. CDR3 size: 17 residues. CDR1 and CDR2 from the germline V gene are LGHNA and YNFKEQ. The V segment lost 1 base and the J segment 4 bases; nucleotides outside the gene matches: 8. The CDR3 nucleotides read TGTGCCAGCAGCCAAGTCAGGCGGGGGGGCCGATACAATGAGCAGTTCTTC. This sequence encodes CASSQVRRGGRYNEQFF.

As concerns this clonotype: A much larger clone sits a single nucleotide away, making a read error possible. The chain recombines TRBV3-1 with TRBJ1-2; D unclear. V shed 2 bases and J shed 6 bases, with 13 bases lying between them. The CDR3 contains 14 residues. The germline V gene has CDR1 LGHDT and CDR2 YNNKEL (reference sequence). The chain's CDR3 is CASSQFLGDDGYTF. The CDR3 DNA sequence: TGTGCCAGCAGCCAATTTCTCGGGGATGATGGCTACACCTTC. The full variable domain, completed using reference TRBV3-1 and TRBJ1-2, is DTAVSQTPKYLVTQMGNDKSIKCEQNLGHDTMYWYKQDSKKFLKIMFSYNNKELIINETVPNRFSPKSPDKAHLNLHINSLELGDSAVYFCASSQFLGDDGYTFGSGTRLTVV.

This clonotype appeared many times. This rearrangement joins TRBV7-9 to TRBJ2-7; the D gene is possibly TRBD1 (5 bases). Germline-derived CDR1 and CDR2 are SEHNR and FQNEAQ (reference sequence). This CDR3 is 14 amino acids long. Trimming took off 5 bases at V and 1 base at J, with 12 bases between the two ends. DNA for the CDR3: TGTGCCAGCAGCGCGACAGCTAAATCCTACGAGCAGTACTTC. It codes for CASSATAKSYEQYF.

There are many counts of this clonotype. The rearrangement uses TRBV20-1 and TRBJ2-7, with TRBD2 identical over 12 bases. The CDR3 consists of 18 residues. The ends lost 6 bases at V and 0 bases at J; junction bases unmatched: 15. Germline CDR1 reads DFQATT; CDR2 reads SNEGSKA (reference sequence). CDR3 protein: CSADGQGLAGSSSYEQYF. The CDR3 nucleotides read TGCAGTGCAGACGGACAGGGACTAGCGGGCTCGAGCTCCTACGAGCAGTACTTC.

In this sample, this clonotype turned up many times. The chain carries TRBV12-3 or TRBV12-4 and TRBJ1-1; D not certain. CDR3 length: 13 residues. Trimming pared 3 bases from V and 6 bases from J, leaving 11 bases between. The DNA for the CDR3 is TGTGCCAGCAGTTTTGGCGGATTCCCTGAAGCTTTCTTT. Translation gives CASSFGGFPEAFF.

The table lists this clonotype with many counts. V and J are TRBV20-1 and TRBJ2-3, with 9 nucleotides matching TRBD2. Germline values: CDR1 DFQATT, CDR2 SNEGSKA (reference sequence). V was clipped by 4 bases and J by 7 bases; unmatched bases: 6. This CDR3 contains 13 residues. CDR3 bases: TGCAGTGCTATGAGCGGGGGGCAGCATACGCAGTATTTT. Translated: CSAMSGGQHTQYF.

The sample holds many counts of this clonotype. The chain couples TRBV3-2 to TRBJ2-2. TRBV3-2 corresponds to a pseudogene. This CDR3 spans 14 amino acids. The CDR3 loop is CASSRIDVAGELFF. As DNA, the CDR3 is TGTGCCAGCAGCCGTATTGATGTGGCCGGGGAGCTGTTTTTT.

This clonotype appeared many times. CDR3 region: CASSLQGTNTEAFF. The DNA of the CDR3 is TGTGCCAGCAGCTTACAAGGAACGAACACTGAAGCTTTCTTT. The chain links TRBV7-9 to TRBJ1-1; D call uncertain. Trimming stripped 2 bases from V and 1 base from J, with 8 bases between. The CDR3 has 14 amino acids. Germline lookup yields CDR1 SEHNR and CDR2 FQNEAQ (reference sequence). Together with reference TRBV7-9 and TRBJ1-1, the CDR3 gives the full variable domain: DTGVSQNPRHKITKRGQNVTFRCDPISEHNRLYWYRQTLGQGPEFLTYFQNEAQLEKSRLLSDRFSAERPKGSFSTLEIQRTEQGDSAMYLCASSLQGTNTEAFFGQGTRLTVV.

This clonotype was observed at least ten times. The chain uses TRBV7-3 and TRBJ1-2; D not resolved. CDR1 is SGHTA and CDR2 is FQGTGA in the germline V gene. The CDR3 loop spans 15 amino acids. V shed 6 bases and J shed 1 base, with 15 bases lying between them. The CDR3 protein is CASRPPGRDNYGYTF. Here the CDR3 DNA reads TGTGCCAGCAGACCCCCGGGCCGCGATAACTATGGCTACACCTTC.

This clonotype was seen many times. The chain couples TRBV27 to TRBJ1-5; D remains unclear. Germline CDR1 and CDR2: MNHEY and SMNVEV (reference sequence). V lost 7 bases to trimming and J lost 4 bases, with 14 bases between them. The CDR3 has 14 amino acids. The CDR3 DNA reads as TGTGCCAGCATGGACCCCGGGATAAATCAGCCCCAGCATTTT. It encodes CASMDPGINQPQHF.

Many counts were recorded for this clonotype. This sequence joins TRBV9 and TRBJ2-3, with 9 positions matching TRBD1. The V gene end was trimmed by 0 bases and the J gene end by 4 bases; junction bases not matched to a gene: 0. Germline CDR1 reads SGDLS; CDR2 reads YYNGEE. The CDR3 runs to 14 residues. The CDR3 region is CASSVGTGADTQYF. The CDR3 DNA follows: TGTGCCAGCAGCGTAGGGACAGGGGCAGATACGCAGTATTTT.